This T cell receptor (beta chain) appears in the sequencing data of a study of shared clonotypes between healthy human individuals. Across the whole study: The people who gave samples were two women and a few men aged 18 to 49.

Several immunoSEQ 96-well plates shared each subset's DNA, each plate a replicate. Roughly 27,000 T cell genomes, or roughly 200 ng DNA, went into the sorted-subset replicate PCRs. Measured with immunoSEQ multiplex PCR; TCRdb has only the in-frame clones, and not every one. This repertoire shows approximately 2,000,000 clones, 85% to 95% found once; its top ten account for approximately 0.4%. V lost 6 bases and J lost 0; bases outside the gene matches: 3. CDR1 is MNHNS, CDR2 SASEGT, per germline. This CDR3 spans 14 amino acids. The sequencing input was naive CD4+ T cells from PBMCs. The subset here: CD45RA+ positively selected. The receptor's source is a man aged 18-30 years in good health. Some clones in this sample may be carry-over from other donors' samples. The V and J genes are TRBV6-1 and TRBJ2-3; 7 bases match TRBD1. The chain's CDR3 is CASRQTGSTDTQYF. The CDR3 bases are TGTGCCAGCAGGCAGACAGGGAGCACAGATACGCAGTATTTT.